Only a few counts were recorded for the clone carrying this TCR beta chain. These data originate in a study of post-analysis software for immune sequencing data. Incorporated into the TCR beta cDNA libraries were unique molecular identifiers, which served to reduce PCR and sequencing biases. TCRdb reprocessed the PCR reads with MiXCR, giving one entry per CDR3 protein. The sample includes about 380,000 distinct CDR3 sequences, less than 40% of them seen just once. This TCR was recovered from a girl aged 5 to 17 with multiple sclerosis. Sequencing used blood.

CDR3 in amino acids: CASSQDPMTGSYGYTF. The CDR3, as DNA: TGCGCCAGCAGCCAAGATCCAATGACAGGGAGTTATGGCTACACCTTC. The rearrangement joins TRBV4-1 to TRBJ1-2; 7 bases fit TRBD1. Looked up from germline, CDR1 is MGHRA and CDR2 is YSYEKL. CDR3 length: 16 residues. With V trimmed by 0 bases and J by 5 bases, 9 bases remained unmatched.